The rows below give T cell receptor beta chains drawn from one sample of a study of shared clonotypes between healthy human individuals. Here immunoSEQ multiplex PCR was the method, and the copy in TCRdb shows in-frame clones only, minus some. The sample gives some 1,400,000 clones, roughly 96% of which show up once; 1% to 1.5% is in the top ten. The sample comprised naive CD4+ T cells sorted from blood. These receptors originate from a man aged 25-40 years in good health. The CDR3 runs from the conserved cysteine through the conserved F or W. Fields, in order: V gene, J gene, D gene, clone size, CDR3 protein, CDR3 DNA. The D gene is left open where the match is weak. Clone size is given for some rows only: seen once, a few or many times, or a class if the clone is expanded.

TRBV2	TRBJ2-3	.	once	CASSVGGPFTTDTQYF	TGTGCCAGCAGTGTAGGCGGACCATTCACCACAGATACGCAGTATTTT
TRBV19	TRBJ2-7	.	.	CASSPEGAHEQYF	TGTGCCAGTAGTCCGGAAGGAGCCCACGAGCAGTACTTC
TRBV7-9	TRBJ2-7	TRBD1	.	CASSGTESSYEQYF	TGTGCCAGCAGTGGGACAGAAAGCTCCTACGAGCAGTACTTC
TRBV29-1	TRBJ1-4	.	.	CSVAGRTNEKLFF	TGCAGCGTCGCGGGACGGACAAATGAAAAACTGTTTTTT
TRBV28	TRBJ1-2	.	.	CASSLSWGRVF	TGTGCCAGCAGTTTATCATGGGGAAGGGTCTTC
TRBV6-1	TRBJ2-7	TRBD1	.	CASRDTGVRYEQYF	TGTGCCAGCAGGGACACAGGGGTTCGCTACGAGCAGTACTTC
TRBV11-3	TRBJ2-1	.	.	CASSHGPNYNEQFF	TGTGCCAGCAGTCACGGACCCAACTACAATGAGCAGTTCTTC
TRBV6-5	TRBJ2-1	.	many	CASSRGFPNEQFF	TGTGCCAGCAGTAGGGGGTTTCCCAATGAGCAGTTCTTC
TRBV19	TRBJ1-4	.	.	CASSMVVATNEKLFF	TGTGCCAGTAGTATGGTTGTTGCAACTAATGAAAAACTGTTTTTT
TRBV5-4	TRBJ2-1	TRBD2	.	CASSWEGLAGDTEQFF	TGTGCCAGCAGCTGGGAGGGACTAGCGGGAGACACTGAGCAGTTCTTC
TRBV5-1	TRBJ1-1	TRBD1	.	CASSQRTGVNTEAFF	TGCGCCAGCAGCCAGCGGACAGGGGTGAACACTGAAGCTTTCTTT
TRBV29-1	TRBJ2-1	TRBD2	.	CSVVLGRGAGENEQFF	TGCAGCGTTGTATTGGGTCGAGGGGCGGGAGAAAATGAGCAGTTCTTC
TRBV18	TRBJ2-3	TRBD1	.	CASSPRQGAADTQYF	TGTGCCAGCTCACCCAGACAGGGAGCGGCAGATACGCAGTATTTT
TRBV5-4	TRBJ1-2	TRBD1	.	CASSFKGADYGYTF	TGTGCCAGCAGCTTTAAGGGGGCGGACTATGGCTACACCTTC
TRBV5-6	TRBJ1-1	.	.	CASSLSGRVTEAFF	TGTGCCAGCAGCTTGTCGGGGAGAGTCACTGAAGCTTTCTTT
TRBV2	TRBJ2-3	.	once	CATVRDATDTQYF	TGTGCCACCGTAAGGGACGCCACAGATACGCAGTATTTT
TRBV7-9	TRBJ2-3	TRBD2	.	CASSLGLAGGPKTDMQYF	TGTGCCAGCAGCTTGGGACTAGCGGGAGGGCCTAAAACAGATATGCAGTATTTT
TRBV12-5	TRBJ1-3	.	.	CASGLSDSGNTIYF	TGTGCTAGTGGTTTGAGTGACTCTGGAAACACCATATATTTT
TRBV2	TRBJ2-5	.	.	CASSEAEETQYF	TGTGCCAGCAGTGAAGCTGAAGAGACCCAGTACTTC
TRBV29-1	TRBJ2-3	.	.	CSADGVGGFGRTDTQYF	TGCAGCGCCGACGGGGTGGGGGGCTTCGGTCGCACAGATACGCAGTATTTT
TRBV28	TRBJ2-7	.	.	CASSHGGAEPYEQYF	TGTGCCAGCAGCCATGGGGGAGCGGAACCCTACGAGCAGTACTTC
TRBV25-1	TRBJ2-1	.	.	CASSPTSGVYNEQFF	TGTGCCAGCAGTCCCACCTCTGGGGTCTACAATGAGCAGTTCTTC
TRBV7-2	TRBJ1-1	.	.	CASSLVKTEAFF	TGTGCCAGCAGCTTAGTTAAAACTGAAGCTTTCTTT
TRBV5-1	TRBJ2-3	.	.	CASSLEGADTQYF	TGCGCCAGCAGCTTGGAAGGGGCAGATACGCAGTATTTT
TRBV19	TRBJ1-5	TRBD1	.	CASSLLDRVQPQHF	TGTGCCAGTAGCCTCCTGGACAGGGTTCAGCCCCAGCATTTT
TRBV28	TRBJ2-7	.	.	CASSSGTEAYEQYF	TGTGCCAGCAGTTCTGGGACCGAAGCCTACGAGCAGTACTTC
TRBV7-2	TRBJ2-7	.	.	CASSKRPQLGSYEQYF	TGTGCCAGCAGCAAAAGACCGCAGTTGGGTTCCTACGAGCAGTACTTC
TRBV15	TRBJ1-5	.	once	CATSPTNQPQHF	TGTGCCACCAGCCCGACGAATCAGCCCCAGCATTTT
TRBV7-9	TRBJ2-5	TRBD2	.	CASSLYLAGEETQYF	TGTGCCAGCAGCTTATACCTAGCGGGGGAAGAGACCCAGTACTTC
TRBV7-9	TRBJ2-7	TRBD1	once	CASSPFTGAKGDF	TGTGCCAGCAGCCCTTTTACAGGGGCCAAGGGGGACTTC
TRBV5-1	TRBJ2-3	.	.	CASSLAGDADTQYF	TGCGCCAGCAGCTTAGCCGGGGATGCAGATACGCAGTATTTT
TRBV5-6	TRBJ2-1	.	.	CASSLGPLGNEQFF	TGTGCCAGCAGCTTGGGGCCCCTAGGGAATGAGCAGTTCTTC
TRBV25-1	TRBJ1-4	.	.	CASSDGQQGGNEKLFF	TGTGCCAGCAGTGACGGACAGCAAGGGGGTAATGAAAAACTGTTTTTT
TRBV7-3	TRBJ2-3	TRBD1	.	CASSLIPITGGDEDTQYF	TGTGCCAGCAGCCTTATCCCCATCACAGGGGGCGACGAAGATACGCAGTATTTT
TRBV18	TRBJ1-2	.	.	CASSPTWGDYGYTF	TGTGCCAGCTCACCGACATGGGGCGACTATGGCTACACCTTC
TRBV10-1	TRBJ2-5	.	.	CASSEGETQYF	TGCGCCAGCAGTGAAGGGGAGACCCAGTACTTC
TRBV21-1	TRBJ1-5	.	.	CASSNWADQPQHF	TGTGCCAGCAGCAATTGGGCGGATCAGCCCCAGCATTTT
TRBV28	TRBJ1-5	.	.	CASSLLGAQPQHF	TGTGCCAGCAGTTTATTGGGGGCCCAGCCCCAGCATTTT
TRBV9	TRBJ2-3	.	.	CASSVVGTDTQYF	TGTGCCAGCAGCGTAGTAGGCACAGATACGCAGTATTTT
TRBV20-1	TRBJ2-3	.	.	CSARDPYTQYF	TGCAGTGCTAGAGATCCATATACGCAGTATTTT
TRBV5-1	TRBJ2-7	.	.	CASSLGTAAIFSYEQYF	TGCGCCAGCAGCTTGGGGACAGCGGCGATTTTCTCCTACGAGCAGTACTTC
TRBV18	TRBJ1-5	.	.	CASSPSVEGGYQPQHF	TGTGCCAGCTCACCCAGCGTTGAGGGCGGATATCAGCCCCAGCATTTT
TRBV7-9	TRBJ2-7	TRBD2	once	CASSLSGGRADEQYF	TGTGCCAGCAGCTTATCCGGCGGGAGGGCCGACGAGCAGTACTTC
TRBV19	TRBJ2-3	TRBD1	.	CASSIRTGGIDTQYF	TGTGCCAGTAGTATCCGGACAGGGGGTATAGATACGCAGTATTTT
TRBV29-1	TRBJ2-7	TRBD2	once	CSASGVSSEQYF	TGCAGCGCCAGCGGGGTTTCTTCCGAGCAGTACTTC
TRBV18	TRBJ2-7	.	.	CASSPPAGTYEQYF	TGTGCCAGCTCACCACCCGCGGGAACCTACGAGCAGTACTTC
TRBV2	TRBJ2-7	.	.	CASSEEVSYYEQYF	TGTGCCAGCAGTGAGGAGGTCAGCTATTACGAGCAGTACTTC
TRBV5-1	TRBJ2-2	.	.	CASSFEGGRTGELFF	TGCGCCAGCAGCTTTGAGGGAGGTCGCACCGGGGAGCTGTTTTTT
TRBV27	TRBJ2-2	.	.	CASSRTVTGELFF	TGTGCCAGCAGCCGGACGGTTACCGGGGAGCTGTTTTTT
TRBV5-6	TRBJ2-1	TRBD1	.	CASSLLGTGDYNEQFF	TGTGCCAGCAGCCTTCTTGGGACAGGGGATTACAATGAGCAGTTCTTC
TRBV11-2	TRBJ2-6	.	.	CASSLEQISGANVLTF	TGTGCCAGCAGCTTGGAACAGATCTCTGGGGCCAACGTCCTGACTTTC
TRBV11-2	TRBJ2-7	TRBD1	.	CASSLRRGGFDEQYF	TGTGCCAGCAGCTTAAGGAGAGGGGGCTTCGACGAGCAGTACTTC
TRBV7-9	TRBJ2-2	.	.	CASSLGEFTGELFF	TGTGCCAGCAGCTTGGGGGAGTTCACCGGGGAGCTGTTTTTT
TRBV6-1	TRBJ2-7	.	.	CASSASTDPTYEQYF	TGTGCCAGCAGTGCTTCAACAGACCCTACCTACGAGCAGTACTTC
TRBV7-7	TRBJ2-7	.	.	CASSLGSGTGFEQYF	TGTGCTAGCAGCTTAGGTAGCGGAACGGGATTCGAGCAGTACTTC
TRBV5-1	TRBJ2-7	TRBD2	.	CASSLGFSGVSYEQYF	TGCGCCAGCAGCTTGGGATTTAGCGGGGTCTCCTACGAGCAGTACTTC
TRBV9	TRBJ2-1	TRBD2	.	CASSVSSGRNNEQFF	TGTGCCAGCAGCGTATCTAGCGGGAGGAACAATGAGCAGTTCTTC
TRBV4-1	TRBJ2-1	.	.	CASSQDNTRPYNEQFF	TGCGCCAGCAGCCAAGATAACACCAGGCCCTACAATGAGCAGTTCTTC
TRBV5-1	TRBJ2-7	TRBD2	.	CASSLATLPLAGPYEQYF	TGCGCCAGCAGCTTGGCCACTCTCCCTCTAGCGGGGCCCTACGAGCAGTACTTC
TRBV5-1	TRBJ2-1	.	once	CASSLVFGGSSYNEQFF	TGCGCCAGCAGCTTGGTGTTCGGGGGAAGCTCCTACAATGAGCAGTTCTTC